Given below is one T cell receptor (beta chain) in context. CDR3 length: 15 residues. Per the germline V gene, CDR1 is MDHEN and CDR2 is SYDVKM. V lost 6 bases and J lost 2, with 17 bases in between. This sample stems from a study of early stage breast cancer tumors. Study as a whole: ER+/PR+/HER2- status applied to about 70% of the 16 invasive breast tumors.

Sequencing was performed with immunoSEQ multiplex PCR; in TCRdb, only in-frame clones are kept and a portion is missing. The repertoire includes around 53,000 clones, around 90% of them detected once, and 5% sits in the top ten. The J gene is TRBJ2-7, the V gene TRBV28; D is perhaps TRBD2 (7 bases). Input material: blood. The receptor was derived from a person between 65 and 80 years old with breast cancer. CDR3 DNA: TGTGCCAGCAGGATAGGGGGGGACCCTACCTACGAGCAGTACTTC. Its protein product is CASRIGGDPTYEQYF.